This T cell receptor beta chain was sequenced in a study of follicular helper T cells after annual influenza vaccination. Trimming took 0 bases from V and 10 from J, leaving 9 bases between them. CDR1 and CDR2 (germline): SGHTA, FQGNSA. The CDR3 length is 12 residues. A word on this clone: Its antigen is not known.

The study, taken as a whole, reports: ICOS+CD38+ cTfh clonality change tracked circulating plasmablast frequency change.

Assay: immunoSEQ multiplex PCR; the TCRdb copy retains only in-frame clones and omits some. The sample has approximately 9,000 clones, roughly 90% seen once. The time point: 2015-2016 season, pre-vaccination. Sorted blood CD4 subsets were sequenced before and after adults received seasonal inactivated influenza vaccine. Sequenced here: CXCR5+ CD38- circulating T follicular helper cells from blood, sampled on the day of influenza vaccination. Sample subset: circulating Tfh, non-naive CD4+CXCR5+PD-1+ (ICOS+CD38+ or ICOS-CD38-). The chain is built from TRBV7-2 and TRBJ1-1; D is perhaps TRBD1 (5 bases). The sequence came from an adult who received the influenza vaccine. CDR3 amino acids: CASSLAGAAAFF. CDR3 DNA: TGTGCCAGCAGCTTAGCCGGGGCTGCAGCTTTCTTT.